A selection of T cell receptor beta chains follows, all from one sample in a study of cytomegalovirus exposure and HLA in healthy donors. Here immunoSEQ multiplex PCR was the method, and the copy in TCRdb shows in-frame clones only, minus some. The table lists around 100,000 clones, about three quarters of them singletons, with roughly 4.9% in the top ten. Sequences were obtained from PBMCs. Source of these receptors: a female donor in good health and CMV-seropositive. CDR3s include the opening cysteine and the closing phenylalanine or tryptophan. A D gene is named only where the DNA matches it firmly. Where a row states a size, it is once, few, many or the class of an expanded clone; other rows omit it.

clone_size	j_call	v_call	d_call	cdr3_nt	cdr3_aa
once	TRBJ2-1	TRBV5-5	.	TGTGCCAGCAGCTTGTTCAGGAAAGGCTTACAGGGAAATGGAACAAATGAGCAGTTCTTC	CASSLFRKGLQGNGTNEQFF
.	TRBJ1-4	TRBV30	TRBD1	TGTGCCTGGAACAGGGGGACAAATGAAAAACTGTTTTTT	CAWNRGTNEKLFF
.	TRBJ1-1	TRBV6-1	.	TGTGCCAGCAGCGCACAGATCTCCAACACTGAAGCTTTCTTT	CASSAQISNTEAFF
few	TRBJ1-4	TRBV4-2	TRBD1	TGTGCCAGCAGCCAAGAAGGCAGGGGGCGAACTAATGAAAAACTGTTTTTT	CASSQEGRGRTNEKLFF
once	TRBJ2-1	TRBV7-6	.	TGTGCCAGCAGCTTAGCGCGGCAGAACAATGAGCAGTTCTTC	CASSLARQNNEQFF
.	TRBJ2-1	TRBV27	TRBD2	TGTGCCAGCGCCCTAGGGTCGACTAGCGGGGGCAATGAGCAGTTCTTC	CASALGSTSGGNEQFF
.	TRBJ2-7	TRBV18	.	TGTGCCAGCTCACCGGCGGGGGCAGTTTTGGCTTACGAGCAGTACTTC	CASSPAGAVLAYEQYF
.	TRBJ2-6	TRBV23-1	TRBD1	TGCGCCAGCAGCGGGCTCGACAGGGATCTCTCTGGGGCCAACGTCCTGACTTTC	CASSGLDRDLSGANVLTF
.	TRBJ2-2	TRBV18	.	TGTGCCAGCTCACCACCGGGGCCTCGAAAGGCCGGGGAGCTGTTTTTT	CASSPPGPRKAGELFF
.	TRBJ2-7	TRBV25-1	.	TGTGCCAGCAGTGAACGGAGGTCGGGCGCGGGCTACGAGCAGTACTTC	CASSERRSGAGYEQYF
.	TRBJ1-2	TRBV5-5	TRBD1	TGTGCCAGCAGCCCCCAAATTCCGGGACAGGGCATAGTTGCCTATGGCTACACCTTC	CASSPQIPGQGIVAYGYTF
.	TRBJ2-3	TRBV28	.	TGTGCCAGCAGTTTTTTGGCTAGCTTCCTCACAGATACGCAGTATTTT	CASSFLASFLTDTQYF
.	TRBJ2-1	TRBV25-1	TRBD1	TGTGCCAGCAGTGATACAGGGGGGACCTACAATGAGCAGTTCTTC	CASSDTGGTYNEQFF
.	TRBJ2-5	TRBV30	TRBD1	TGTGCCTGGAGGACGACAGGGCCAGAGACCCAGTACTTC	CAWRTTGPETQYF
.	TRBJ2-2	TRBV7-7	.	TGTGCTAGCAGTTCAACCAGGGGAACCGGGGAGCTGTTTTTT	CASSSTRGTGELFF
.	TRBJ2-5	TRBV7-7	.	TGTGCTAGCAGCGGGCAGGCAGGGCTAGAGACCCAGTACTTC	CASSGQAGLETQYF
.	TRBJ1-1	TRBV6-1	.	TGTGCCAGCAGGATACCCAGGGGAAACACTGAAGCTTTCTTT	CASRIPRGNTEAFF
.	TRBJ2-2	TRBV2	.	TGTGCCAGCAGCGCCCGGCGGACTAACACCGGGGAGCTGTTTTTT	CASSARRTNTGELFF
.	TRBJ2-1	TRBV10-3	TRBD2	TGTGCCATCAGTGAGTCAGCGGGAGTCAGGGAAGTTGAGCAGTTCTTC	CAISESAGVREVEQFF
.	TRBJ2-5	TRBV27	.	TGTGCCAGCAGTCAACTCGCAGGGGCCCAGTACTTC	CASSQLAGAQYF
.	TRBJ2-7	TRBV5-1	.	TGCGCCAGCAGCTTGGCCCGGCAGGGAGGCGACTACGAGCAGTACTTC	CASSLARQGGDYEQYF
few	TRBJ2-3	TRBV4-2	TRBD2	TGTGCCAGCAGCCAAGGACTAGCGGGGGGGCCAGATACGCAGTATTTT	CASSQGLAGGPDTQYF
.	TRBJ2-7	TRBV18	TRBD2	TGTGCCAGCTCATCGAGGGAGGGGTACGAGCAGTACTTC	CASSSREGYEQYF
.	TRBJ1-3	TRBV5-6	.	TGTGCCAGCAGCTTGGGCAGGGTGATATCTGGAAACACCATATATTTT	CASSLGRVISGNTIYF
few	TRBJ1-5	TRBV30	TRBD1	TGTGCCTGGCGCACAGGGGTAGATCAGCATTTT	CAWRTGVDQHF
once	TRBJ1-2	TRBV18	TRBD1	TGTGCCAGCTCACTGCGACAGGGAATGGCCTATGGCTACACCTTC	CASSLRQGMAYGYTF
.	TRBJ1-2	TRBV13	.	TGTGCCAGCAGCCCCACACTCGAGGGGGTCAGCTACACCTTC	CASSPTLEGVSYTF
.	TRBJ2-7	TRBV12-5	TRBD2	TGTGCTAGTGGTTTGGTCGTTGGTTCCAGCGGGATAAATGAGCAGTACTTC	CASGLVVGSSGINEQYF
few	TRBJ1-5	TRBV4-1	.	TGCGCCAGCAGCCAAGATGTGCCTATTGTAGCCCAGCCCCAGCATTTT	CASSQDVPIVAQPQHF
.	TRBJ1-6	TRBV6-6	.	TGTGCCGCCGGGGGGGGCGGAATTTCACCCCTCCACTTT	CAAGGGGISPLHF
once	TRBJ2-1	TRBV18	.	TGTGCCAGCTCACCGACTTATTACTGGACAGAGTATGAGCAGTTCTTC	CASSPTYYWTEYEQFF
.	TRBJ1-1	TRBV2	TRBD1	TGTGCCACTCACTCCTGGAGGGACAGGGGGTTGTACACTGAAGCTTTCTTT	CATHSWRDRGLYTEAFF
.	TRBJ1-1	TRBV5-1	TRBD1	TGCGCCAGCAGCTTGGCTGGGACAGCCCTTGCTTTCTTT	CASSLAGTALAFF
.	TRBJ1-2	TRBV4-3	.	TGCGCCAGCAGCCACGATCGGGGAGGTACTAACTATGGCTACACCTTC	CASSHDRGGTNYGYTF
.	TRBJ2-2	TRBV7-3	TRBD1	TGTGCCAGCAGCCCGGACAGGGAGGTCGCCGGGGAGCTGTTTTTT	CASSPDREVAGELFF
.	TRBJ2-1	TRBV4-1	.	TGCGCCAGCAGCCAAGAAGGAGTAGCGGAGAGCTCCTACAATGAGCAGTTCTTC	CASSQEGVAESSYNEQFF
.	TRBJ2-7	TRBV18	TRBD1	TGTGCCAGCTCACTCCGGGACAGGGGTAAAACCCTCATCTTC	CASSLRDRGKTLIF
.	TRBJ1-3	TRBV2	.	TGTGCCAGCACTTACAGTCCCTCTGGAAACACCATATATTTT	CASTYSPSGNTIYF
.	TRBJ1-4	TRBV7-9	TRBD1	TGTGCCAGCAGCGTCGGACAGGTCGAGGGAGGAAAACTGTTTTTT	CASSVGQVEGGKLFF
.	TRBJ1-2	TRBV6-1	.	TGTGCCAGCAGTGAAGACGGACAGTTTGGCTATGGCTACACCTTC	CASSEDGQFGYGYTF
.	TRBJ2-2	TRBV5-4	TRBD1	TGTGCCACGAGACAGGGGGGGAACACCGGGGAGCTGTTTTTT	CATRQGGNTGELFF
.	TRBJ2-5	TRBV5-1	TRBD2	TGCGCCAGCAGCTTGGCCTTTGGACTAGCGGGAGAGGGAGGGGAGACCCAGTACTTC	CASSLAFGLAGEGGETQYF
.	TRBJ2-7	TRBV27	TRBD2	TGTGCCAGCAGTTCCCGGACTAGCGGGAGACCCTACGAGCAGTACTTC	CASSSRTSGRPYEQYF
.	TRBJ1-6	TRBV5-6	.	TGTGCCAGCAGGAAGGGACACAATAATTCACCCCTCCACTTT	CASRKGHNNSPLHF
.	TRBJ2-7	TRBV7-2	TRBD2	TGTGCCAGCAGCTTAGACGCTAGCGGGAGCTCCTACGAGCAGTACTTC	CASSLDASGSSYEQYF
.	TRBJ2-6	TRBV7-9	.	TGTGCCAGCAGCTTAGGACAGAACTCTGGGGCCAACGTCCTGACTTTC	CASSLGQNSGANVLTF
.	TRBJ2-3	TRBV5-6	.	TGTGCCAGCAGCCAAAAACCACAGGGAGATACGCAGTATTTT	CASSQKPQGDTQYF
.	TRBJ2-7	TRBV27	TRBD2	TGTGCCAGCAGTTCCCTAGCGGGAGGGTTCTACGAGCAGTACTTC	CASSSLAGGFYEQYF
few	TRBJ2-1	TRBV7-8	TRBD1	TGTGCCAGCAGCCCACTCACCCCGACAGGGAGTACCTACAATGAGCAGTTCTTC	CASSPLTPTGSTYNEQFF
.	TRBJ2-7	TRBV14	TRBD2	TGTGCCAGCTCTCCCACTTTAGCGGGAACCATCCGCGAGCAGTACTTC	CASSPTLAGTIREQYF
.	TRBJ2-1	TRBV10-3	.	TGTGCCATCAGTGAGCGGTTAGTATCCTACAATGAGCAGTTCTTC	CAISERLVSYNEQFF
.	TRBJ1-1	TRBV29-1	TRBD1	TGCAGCGTCACCGGGACAGGGCGCATGAACACTGAAGCTTTCTTT	CSVTGTGRMNTEAFF
.	TRBJ2-7	TRBV19	TRBD1	TGTGCCAGTAGTACCACCGGGACAGGGGTGCTCTACGAGCAGTACTTC	CASSTTGTGVLYEQYF
.	TRBJ2-1	TRBV30	TRBD2	TGTGCCTGGACCTGGGGTGCGGGACTAGCGGGCCGAAGCTCCTACAATGAGCAGTTCTTC	CAWTWGAGLAGRSSYNEQFF